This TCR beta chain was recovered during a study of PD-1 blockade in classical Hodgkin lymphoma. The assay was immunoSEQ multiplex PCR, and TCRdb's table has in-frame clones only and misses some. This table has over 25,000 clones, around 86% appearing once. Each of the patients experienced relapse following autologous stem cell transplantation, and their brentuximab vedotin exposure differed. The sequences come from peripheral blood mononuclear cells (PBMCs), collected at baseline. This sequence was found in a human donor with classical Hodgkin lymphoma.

The DNA of the CDR3 is TGCGCCAGCAGCTTGCTGGTGGATCAAGAGACCCAGTACTTC. Translated, it gives CASSLLVDQETQYF. The chain is built from TRBV5-1 and TRBJ2-5; D not resolved. Trimming took 1 base from V and 2 from J, leaving 9 bases between them. The CDR3 runs to 14 residues. From germline, CDR1 is SGHRS and CDR2 YFSETQ.